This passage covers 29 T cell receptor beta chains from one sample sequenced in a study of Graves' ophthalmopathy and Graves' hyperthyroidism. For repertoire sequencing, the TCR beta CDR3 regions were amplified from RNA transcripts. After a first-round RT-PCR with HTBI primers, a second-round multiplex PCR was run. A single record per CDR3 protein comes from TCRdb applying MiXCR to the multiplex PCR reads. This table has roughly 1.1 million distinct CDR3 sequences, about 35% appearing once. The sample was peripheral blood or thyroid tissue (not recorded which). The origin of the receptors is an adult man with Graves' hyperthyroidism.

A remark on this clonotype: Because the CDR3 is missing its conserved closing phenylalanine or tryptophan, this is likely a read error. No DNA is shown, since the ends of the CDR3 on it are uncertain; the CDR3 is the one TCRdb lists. Here the CDR3 reads CAISEQGDGYTFGS. This chain connects TRBV10-3 to TRBJ2-5; the table's TRBD1 call for D was not verified on the DNA. The CDR3 spans 14 amino acids, including both terminal residues. The germline V gene encodes CDR1 ENHRY and CDR2 SYGVKD.

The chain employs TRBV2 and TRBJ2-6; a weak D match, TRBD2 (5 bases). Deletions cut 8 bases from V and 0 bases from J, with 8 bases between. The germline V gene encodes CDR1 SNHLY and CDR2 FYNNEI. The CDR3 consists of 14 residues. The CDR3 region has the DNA TGTGCCAGCGAGGACTTCTCTGGGGCCAACGTCCTGACTTTC. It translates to CASEDFSGANVLTF.

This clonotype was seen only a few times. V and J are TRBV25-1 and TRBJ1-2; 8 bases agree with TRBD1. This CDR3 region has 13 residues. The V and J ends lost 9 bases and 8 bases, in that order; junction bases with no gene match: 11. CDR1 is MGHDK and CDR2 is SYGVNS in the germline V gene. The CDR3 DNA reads TGTGCCAGACCTGGACAGGGAACCCGCGGCTACACCTTC. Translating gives CARPGQGTRGYTF.

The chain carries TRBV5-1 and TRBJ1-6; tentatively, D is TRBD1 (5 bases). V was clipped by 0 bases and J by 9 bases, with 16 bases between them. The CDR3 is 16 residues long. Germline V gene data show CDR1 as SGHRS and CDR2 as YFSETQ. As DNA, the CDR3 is TGCGCCAGCAGCTTGGGGCAGGCCCAGGGAGGTTCACCCCTCCACTTT. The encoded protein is CASSLGQAQGGSPLHF.

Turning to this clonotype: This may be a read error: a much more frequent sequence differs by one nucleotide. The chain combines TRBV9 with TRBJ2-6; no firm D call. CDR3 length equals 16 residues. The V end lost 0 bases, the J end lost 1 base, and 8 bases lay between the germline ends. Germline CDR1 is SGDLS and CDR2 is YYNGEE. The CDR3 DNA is TGTGCCAGCAGCGTAGACCGGGTGTCTGGGGCCAACGTCCTGACTTTC. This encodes CASSVDRVSGANVLTF.

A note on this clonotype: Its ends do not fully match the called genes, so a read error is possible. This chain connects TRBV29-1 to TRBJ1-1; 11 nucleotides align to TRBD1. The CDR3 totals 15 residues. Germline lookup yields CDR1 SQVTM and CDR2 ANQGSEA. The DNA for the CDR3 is TGCAGCGTTGGGACAGGGGGCCAGGCAAACACTGGAGCTTTCTTT. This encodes CSVGTGGQANTGAFF.

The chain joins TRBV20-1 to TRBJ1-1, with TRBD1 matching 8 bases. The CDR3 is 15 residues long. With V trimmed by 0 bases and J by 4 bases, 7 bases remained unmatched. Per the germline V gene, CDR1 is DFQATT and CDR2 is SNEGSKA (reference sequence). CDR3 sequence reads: CSARDSRGRGTEAFF. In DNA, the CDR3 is TGCAGTGCTAGAGATTCCAGGGGGCGCGGCACTGAAGCTTTCTTT.

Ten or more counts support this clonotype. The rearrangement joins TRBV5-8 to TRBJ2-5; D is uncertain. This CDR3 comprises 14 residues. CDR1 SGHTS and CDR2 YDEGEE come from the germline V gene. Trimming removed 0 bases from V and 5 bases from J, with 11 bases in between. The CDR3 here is CASSLALGTETQYF. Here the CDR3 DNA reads TGTGCCAGCAGCTTGGCGCTCGGAACGGAGACCCAGTACTTC.

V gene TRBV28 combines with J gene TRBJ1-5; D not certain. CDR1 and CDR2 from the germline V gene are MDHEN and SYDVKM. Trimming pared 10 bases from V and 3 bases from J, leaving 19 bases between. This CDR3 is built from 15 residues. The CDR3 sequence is CAIRTPKALNQPQHF. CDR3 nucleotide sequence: TGTGCCATCCGGACCCCGAAAGCGCTCAATCAGCCCCAGCATTTT.

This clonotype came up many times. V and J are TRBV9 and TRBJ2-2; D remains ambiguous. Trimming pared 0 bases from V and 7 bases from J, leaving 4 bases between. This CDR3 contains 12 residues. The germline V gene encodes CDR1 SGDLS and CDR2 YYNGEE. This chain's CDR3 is CASSVDVGELFF. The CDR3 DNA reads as TGTGCCAGCAGCGTAGATGTCGGGGAGCTGTTTTTT.

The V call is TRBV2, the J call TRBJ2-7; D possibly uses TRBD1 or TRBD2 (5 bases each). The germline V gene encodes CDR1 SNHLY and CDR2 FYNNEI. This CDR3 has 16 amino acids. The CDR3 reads CARDGRGRTLRYEQYF. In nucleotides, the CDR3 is TGTGCTAGAGATGGCCGGGGCAGGACCTTGCGTTACGAGCAGTACTTC.

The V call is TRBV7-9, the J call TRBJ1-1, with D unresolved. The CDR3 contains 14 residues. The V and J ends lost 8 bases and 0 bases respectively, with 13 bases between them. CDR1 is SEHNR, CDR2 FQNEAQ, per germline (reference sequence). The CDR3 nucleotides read TGTGCCAGCCCCACTTCCCCGGTGAACACTGAAGCTTTCTTT. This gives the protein CASPTSPVNTEAFF.

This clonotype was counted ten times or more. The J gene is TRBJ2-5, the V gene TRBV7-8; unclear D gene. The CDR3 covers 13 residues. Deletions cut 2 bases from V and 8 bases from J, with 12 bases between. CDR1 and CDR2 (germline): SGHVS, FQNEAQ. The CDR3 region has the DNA TGTGCCAGCAGCTTACTCGACCCCCGAACCCAGTACTTC. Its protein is CASSLLDPRTQYF.

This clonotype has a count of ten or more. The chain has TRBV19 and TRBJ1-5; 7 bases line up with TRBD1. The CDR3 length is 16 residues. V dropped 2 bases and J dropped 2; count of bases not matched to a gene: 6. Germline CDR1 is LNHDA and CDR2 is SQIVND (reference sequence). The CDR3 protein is CASSITAGGGNQPQHF. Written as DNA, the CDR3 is TGTGCCAGTAGTATAACCGCAGGGGGTGGCAATCAGCCCCAGCATTTT.

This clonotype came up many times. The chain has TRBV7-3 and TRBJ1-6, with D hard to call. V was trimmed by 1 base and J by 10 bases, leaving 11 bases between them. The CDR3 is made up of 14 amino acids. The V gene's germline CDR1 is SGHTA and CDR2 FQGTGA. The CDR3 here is CASSLIGFGSPLHF. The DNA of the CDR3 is TGTGCCAGCAGCTTAATTGGGTTCGGCTCACCCCTCCACTTT.

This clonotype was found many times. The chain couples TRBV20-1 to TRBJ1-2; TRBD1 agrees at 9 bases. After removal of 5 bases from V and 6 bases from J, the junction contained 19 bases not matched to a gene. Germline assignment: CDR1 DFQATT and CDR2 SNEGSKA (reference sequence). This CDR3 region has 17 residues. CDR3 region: CSAPSVGTGLVGDGYTF. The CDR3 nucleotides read TGCAGTGCTCCGTCGGTCGGGACAGGGCTCGTCGGCGATGGCTACACCTTC.

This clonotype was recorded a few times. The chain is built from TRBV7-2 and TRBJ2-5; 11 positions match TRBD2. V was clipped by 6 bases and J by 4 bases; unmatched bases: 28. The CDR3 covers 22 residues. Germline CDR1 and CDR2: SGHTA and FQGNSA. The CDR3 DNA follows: TGTGCCAGCAGACCACGATACCCACCCTCGGCGACTAGCGGGGTGGGGAGAGAGACCCAGTACTTC. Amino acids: CASRPRYPPSATSGVGRETQYF.

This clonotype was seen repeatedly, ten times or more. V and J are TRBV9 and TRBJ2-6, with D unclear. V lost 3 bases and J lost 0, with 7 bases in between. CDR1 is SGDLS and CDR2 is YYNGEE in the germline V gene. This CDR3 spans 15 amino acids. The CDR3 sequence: CASSGIVSGANVLTF. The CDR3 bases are TGTGCCAGCAGCGGAATAGTCTCTGGGGCCAACGTCCTGACTTTC.

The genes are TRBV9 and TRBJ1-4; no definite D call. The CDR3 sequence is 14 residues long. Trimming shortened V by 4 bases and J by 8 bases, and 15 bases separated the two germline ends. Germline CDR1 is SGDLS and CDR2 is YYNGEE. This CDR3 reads CASSLAGNGEKLFF. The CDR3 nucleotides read TGTGCCAGCAGCCTAGCGGGGAATGGAGAAAAACTGTTTTTT. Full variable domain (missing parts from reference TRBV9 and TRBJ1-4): DSGVTQTPKHLITATGQRVTLRCSPRSGDLSVYWYQQSLDQGLQFLIQYYNGEERAKGNILERFSAQQFPDLHSELNLSSLELGDSALYFCASSLAGNGEKLFFGSGTQLSVL.

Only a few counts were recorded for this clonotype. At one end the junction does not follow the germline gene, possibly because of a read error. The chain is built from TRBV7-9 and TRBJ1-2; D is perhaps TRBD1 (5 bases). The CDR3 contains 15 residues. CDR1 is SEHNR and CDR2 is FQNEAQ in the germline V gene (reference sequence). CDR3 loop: CASSQVLQGDGSYTF. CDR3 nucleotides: TGCGCCAGCAGCCAAGTACTTCAGGGAGATGGCTCCTACACCTTC.

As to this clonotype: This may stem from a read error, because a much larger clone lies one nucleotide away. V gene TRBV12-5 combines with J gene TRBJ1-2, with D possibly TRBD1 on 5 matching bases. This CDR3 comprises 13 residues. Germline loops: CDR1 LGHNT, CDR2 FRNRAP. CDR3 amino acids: CASTPTDTYGYTF. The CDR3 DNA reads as TGTGCCAGCACCCCGACAGATACCTATGGCTACACCTTC.

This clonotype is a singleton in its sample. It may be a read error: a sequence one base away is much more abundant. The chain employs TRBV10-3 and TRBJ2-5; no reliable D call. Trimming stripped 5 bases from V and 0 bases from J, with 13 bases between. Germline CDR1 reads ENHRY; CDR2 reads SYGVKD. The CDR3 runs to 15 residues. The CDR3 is CAISYDSPYQETQYF. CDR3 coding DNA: TGTGCCATCAGTTACGACTCCCCGTACCAAGAGACCCAGTACTTC.

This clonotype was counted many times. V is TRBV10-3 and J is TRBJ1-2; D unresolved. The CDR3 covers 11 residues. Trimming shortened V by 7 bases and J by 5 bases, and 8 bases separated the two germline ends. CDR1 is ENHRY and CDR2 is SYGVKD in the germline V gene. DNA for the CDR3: TGTGCCATCAACCGGGGTTATGGCTACACCTTC. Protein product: CAINRGYGYTF.

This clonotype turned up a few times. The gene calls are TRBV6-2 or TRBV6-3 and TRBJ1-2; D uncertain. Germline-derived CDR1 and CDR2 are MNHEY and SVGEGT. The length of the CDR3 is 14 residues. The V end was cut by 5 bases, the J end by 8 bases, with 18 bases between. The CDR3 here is CASSPSKLLGGYTF. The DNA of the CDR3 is TGTGCCAGCAGTCCCTCGAAGCTACTTGGGGGCTACACCTTC.

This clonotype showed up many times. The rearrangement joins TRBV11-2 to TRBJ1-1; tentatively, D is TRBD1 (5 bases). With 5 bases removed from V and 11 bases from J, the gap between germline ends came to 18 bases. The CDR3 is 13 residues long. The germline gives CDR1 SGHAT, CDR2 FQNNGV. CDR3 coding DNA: TGTGCCAGCAGCCCTATCGCGGGGGGGAGGGCTTTCTTT. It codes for CASSPIAGGRAFF.

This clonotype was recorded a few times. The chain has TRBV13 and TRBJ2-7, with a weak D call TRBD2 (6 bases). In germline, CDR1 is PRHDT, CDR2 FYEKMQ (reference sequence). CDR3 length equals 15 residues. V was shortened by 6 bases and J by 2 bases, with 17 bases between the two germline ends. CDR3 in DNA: TGTGCCAGCAGTCGGAGGGACCGGGGAACCTACGAGCAGTACTTC. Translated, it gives CASSRRDRGTYEQYF.

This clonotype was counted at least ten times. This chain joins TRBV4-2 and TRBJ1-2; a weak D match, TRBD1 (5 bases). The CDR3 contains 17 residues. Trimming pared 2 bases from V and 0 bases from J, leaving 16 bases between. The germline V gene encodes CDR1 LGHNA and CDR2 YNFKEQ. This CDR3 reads CASSQLGGTLANYGYTF. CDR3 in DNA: TGTGCCAGCAGCCAACTAGGAGGGACCTTGGCTAACTATGGCTACACCTTC.

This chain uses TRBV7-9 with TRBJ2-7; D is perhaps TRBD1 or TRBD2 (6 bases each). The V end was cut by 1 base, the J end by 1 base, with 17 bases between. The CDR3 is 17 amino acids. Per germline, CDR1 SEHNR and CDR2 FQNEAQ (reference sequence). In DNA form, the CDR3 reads TGTGCCAGCAGCTTAGTATCCGGAGGAGGGGGGTCCTACGAGCAGTACTTC. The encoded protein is CASSLVSGGGGSYEQYF.

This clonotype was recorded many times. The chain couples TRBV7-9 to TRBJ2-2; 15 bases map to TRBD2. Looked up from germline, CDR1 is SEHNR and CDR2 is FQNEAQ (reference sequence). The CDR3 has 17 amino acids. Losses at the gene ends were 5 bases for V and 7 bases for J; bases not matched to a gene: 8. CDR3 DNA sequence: TGTGCCAGCAGCCCGAAGGGACTAGCGGGAGGTGTCGGGGAGCTGTTTTTT. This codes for CASSPKGLAGGVGELFF.